This T cell receptor (beta chain) was recorded in a study of T cell responses to AZD1222 COVID-19 vaccine. This CDR3 region has 15 residues. The V gene lost 3 bases and the J gene lost 1 base, with 10 bases spanning the gap. Germline V gene sequence: CDR1 LNHDA, CDR2 SQIVND (reference sequence). Assay: immunoSEQ multiplex PCR; the TCRdb copy retains only in-frame clones and omits some. The sample gives about 140,000 clones, 90% of which show up once; approximately 1.6% is in the top ten. Source: peripheral blood, taken 28 days after the second AZD1222 dose. The J gene is TRBJ1-5, the V gene TRBV19; D is uncertain. This clonotype was sampled from an adult who received the AZD1222 COVID-19 vaccine. In DNA, the CDR3 is TGTGCCAGTAGTATTAAGGGTCACAGCAATCAGCCCCAGCATTTT. Its translation is CASSIKGHSNQPQHF.